The 25 T cell receptor beta chains below all came from one sample that was sequenced in a study of CD8 T cells in ankylosing spondylitis. TCRdb passed the 5' RACE reads through MiXCR, listing each CDR3 protein once. The repertoire consists of 250,000 to 400,000 distinct CDR3 sequences, with 11% occurring once and the leading ten covering more than 7%. Material: blood, either unsorted or a sorted T cell fraction (not recorded which). All receptors come from a female donor with ankylosing spondylitis or in good health (not recorded which).

This clonotype has ten or more counts. The chain combines TRBV5-5 with TRBJ1-3; 9 positions match TRBD1. CDR1 and CDR2 (germline): SGHKS, YYEKEE (reference sequence). The V segment lost 4 bases and the J segment 2 bases; nucleotides outside the gene matches: 10. The CDR3 totals 17 residues. CDR3 residues: CASSKLDRGGPGNTIYF. The CDR3 region has the DNA TGTGCCAGCAGCAAACTGGACAGGGGAGGTCCTGGAAACACCATATATTTT.

This clonotype was picked up many times. At one end the junction does not follow the germline gene, possibly because of a read error. The J gene is TRBJ2-3, the V gene TRBV11-2; the match to TRBD2 covers 13 bases. From germline, CDR1 is SGHAT and CDR2 FQNNGV. The CDR3 sequence is 18 residues long. Here the CDR3 reads CASSLMRTSGGHTDTLYF. The CDR3 region has the DNA TGTGCCAGCAGCTTAATGAGGACTAGCGGGGGACACACAGATACGCTGTATTTT.

This clonotype was seen more than once but under ten times. The J gene is TRBJ2-1, the V gene TRBV5-1; D remains ambiguous. Looked up from germline, CDR1 is SGHRS and CDR2 is YFSETQ. Trimming cost V 1 base and J 8 bases, with 16 bases left between them. CDR3 size: 15 residues. CDR3 sequence: CASSLLGRDIDEQFF. The CDR3 nucleotides are TGCGCCAGCAGCTTGCTGGGTCGAGACATCGATGAGCAGTTCTTC.

This clonotype was recorded many times. V usage is TRBV14 and J usage is TRBJ1-1, with 9 bases matching TRBD1. V dropped 0 bases and J dropped 4; count of bases not matched to a gene: 6. Germline V gives CDR1 SGHDN, CDR2 FVKESK. This CDR3 comprises 16 residues. CDR3 coding DNA: TGTGCCAGCAGCCAAGATTGGACAGGGGTCAGCACTGAAGCTTTCTTT. This translates into CASSQDWTGVSTEAFF.

This clonotype came up many times. V usage is TRBV5-1 and J usage is TRBJ2-1, with TRBD2 identical over 9 bases. Trimming at V came to 7 bases and at J to 8 bases, leaving 7 bases not matched to a gene. Germline CDR1 reads SGHRS; CDR2 reads YFSETQ. This CDR3 contains 13 residues. The CDR3 loop reads CASGLAPTDEQFF. The CDR3 DNA reads as TGCGCCAGCGGACTAGCGCCTACCGATGAGCAGTTCTTC.

V and J are TRBV11-2 and TRBJ2-1; D ambiguous. Germline V gene lookup returns CDR1 SGHAT and CDR2 FQNNGV. The CDR3 extends over 16 amino acids. V shed 3 bases and J shed 0 bases, with 12 bases lying between them. CDR3 protein: CASSFGTALSYNEQFF. CDR3 nucleotide sequence: TGTGCCAGCAGCTTTGGAACGGCCCTCTCCTACAATGAGCAGTTCTTC.

This chain joins TRBV6-5 and TRBJ1-5; D perhaps matches TRBD1 (5 bases). V was clipped by 4 bases and J by 4 bases, with 17 bases between them. In germline, CDR1 is MNHEY, CDR2 SVGAGI. CDR3 length equals 16 residues. CDR3 sequence reads: CASSSPGGSTNQPQHF. The CDR3 coding sequence is TGTGCCAGCAGTTCCCCTGGGGGGAGCACTAATCAGCCCCAGCATTTT.

Ten or more counts support this clonotype. CDR3: CASSSNIGSDTQYF. In DNA, the CDR3 is TGTGCCAGCAGCTCTAACATAGGGTCAGATACGCAGTATTTT. The rearrangement uses TRBV11-2 and TRBJ2-3; no firm D call. CDR1 is SGHAT, CDR2 FQNNGV, per germline. V lost 4 bases and J lost 4, with 12 bases in between. This CDR3 has 14 residues.

This clonotype was recorded a few times. The V call is TRBV28, the J call TRBJ1-2; 9 positions match TRBD1. The CDR3 contains 14 residues. The germline V gene encodes CDR1 MDHEN and CDR2 SYDVKM. The V and J ends lost 5 bases and 8 bases, in that order; junction bases with no gene match: 9. CDR3 DNA: TGTGCCAGCAGTAATACACAGGGGGCGACGGGCTACACCTTC. Translated: CASSNTQGATGYTF.

The genes are TRBV16 and TRBJ2-1, with unresolved D. This CDR3 has 17 residues. Trimming left V 2 bases short and J 0 bases short, with 14 bases between. Germline lookup yields CDR1 KGHSY and CDR2 FQNENV. The CDR3 coding sequence is TGTGCCAGCAGCCAAGGTAGCATCGTCCTCTCCTACAATGAGCAGTTCTTC. This gives the protein CASSQGSIVLSYNEQFF.

As concerns this clonotype: This may be a read error, as it is one base from a much larger clone. The rearrangement links TRBV5-1 to TRBJ2-1, with 9 bases aligning to TRBD2. The CDR3 sequence is 12 residues long. Germline-derived CDR1 and CDR2 are SGHRS and YFSETQ. The CDR3 sequence is CASSFLAGRQLF. CDR3 DNA sequence: TGCGCCAGCAGCTTCCTAGCGGGGAGGCAGCTCTTC. Full variable domain (rest looked up from reference TRBV5-1 and TRBJ2-1): KAGVTQTPRYLIKTRGQQVTLSCSPISGHRSVSWYQQTPGQGLQFLFEYFSETQRNKGNFPGRFSGRQFSNSRSEMNVSTLELGDSALYLCASSFLAGRQLFGPGTRLTVL.

The rearrangement joins TRBV10-2 to TRBJ2-2, with D possibly TRBD2 on 5 matching bases. Germline V CDR1 and CDR2: WSHSY, SAAADI. The length of the CDR3 is 16 residues. V was clipped by 7 bases and J by 2 bases, with 17 bases between them. In DNA, the CDR3 is TGCGCCAGCACGAGAAAAGCCGGGGTTAACACCGGGGAGCTGTTTTTT. This codes for CASTRKAGVNTGELFF.

The sample holds a few counts of this clonotype. The genes are TRBV5-6 and TRBJ2-2, with 7 bases that match TRBD2. The CDR3 runs to 16 residues. The germline CDR1 and CDR2 sequences are SGHDT and YYEEEE. J lost 4 bases, V lost 5 bases, and 11 bases had no gene match. The CDR3 nucleotides are TGTGCCAGCAGACCCCAGGGCGGGAGAATCACCGGGGAGCTGTTTTTT. Its translation is CASRPQGGRITGELFF. The full variable domain, with the rest looked up from reference TRBV5-6 and TRBJ2-2, is DAGVTQSPTHLIKTRGQQVTLRCSPKSGHDTVSWYQQALGQGPQFIFQYYEEEERQRGNFPDRFSGHQFPNYSSELNVNALLLGDSALYLCASRPQGGRITGELFFGEGSRLTVL.

The gene calls are TRBV5-1 and TRBJ2-2; 7 bases line up with TRBD2. The ends lost 0 bases at V and 4 bases at J; junction bases unmatched: 3. The CDR3 extends over 15 amino acids. Per germline, CDR1 SGHRS and CDR2 YFSETQ. CDR3 coding DNA: TGCGCCAGCAGCTTGGCCCAGCGGGGCACCGGGGAGCTGTTTTTT. This codes for CASSLAQRGTGELFF.

The sample holds a few counts of this clonotype. This chain uses TRBV9 with TRBJ1-3; a weak D match, TRBD1 (5 bases). The CDR3 is 16 amino acids. The V and J ends lost 0 bases and 2 bases respectively, with 12 bases between them. From germline, CDR1 is SGDLS and CDR2 YYNGEE. CDR3 region: CASSVAHEGPGNTIYF. In DNA, the CDR3 is TGTGCCAGCAGCGTAGCCCACGAGGGACCTGGAAACACCATATATTTT. Variable domain in full (rest from reference TRBV9 and TRBJ1-3): DSGVTQTPKHLITATGQRVTLRCSPRSGDLSVYWYQQSLDQGLQFLIQYYNGEERAKGNILERFSAQQFPDLHSELNLSSLELGDSALYFCASSVAHEGPGNTIYFGEGSWLTVV.

This clonotype appeared many times. The V gene is TRBV11-2, the J gene TRBJ1-6, with D uncertain. CDR1 and CDR2 (germline): SGHAT, FQNNGV. V lost 5 bases, J lost 0 bases, and 11 bases lay in between. The length of the CDR3 is 16 residues. As DNA, the CDR3 is TGTGCCAGCAGCCGTTCCCTGAGCTCCTATAATTCACCCCTCCACTTT. It specifies CASSRSLSSYNSPLHF.

The V gene is TRBV6-2 or TRBV6-3, the J gene TRBJ2-1; D is unresolved. Germline V gives CDR1 MNHEY, CDR2 SVGEGT. V was trimmed by 0 bases and J by 6 bases, leaving 9 bases between them. This CDR3 region has 14 residues. CDR3: CASSYSDGRNEQFF. The CDR3 DNA reads TGTGCCAGCAGTTACTCAGATGGGCGCAATGAGCAGTTCTTC.

The table lists this clonotype with a few counts. The V call is TRBV18, the J call TRBJ2-5; D is ambiguous. V was trimmed by 1 base and J by 4 bases, leaving 7 bases between them. Germline CDR1 reads KGHSH; CDR2 reads LQKENI. The CDR3 totals 13 residues. The chain's CDR3 is CASSPLLAETQYF. The CDR3 nucleotides read TGTGCCAGCTCACCACTTCTGGCAGAGACCCAGTACTTC.

This clonotype has ten or more counts. The chain couples TRBV5-1 to TRBJ1-1; perhaps TRBD1 as D (5 bases). Germline V gene lookup returns CDR1 SGHRS and CDR2 YFSETQ. The germline V and J ends were trimmed by 0 bases and 0 bases, with 12 bases remaining between them. There are 16 residues in the CDR3. The CDR3 bases are TGCGCCAGCAGCTTGGGCGGCGTGACAGTGAACACTGAAGCTTTCTTT. It specifies CASSLGGVTVNTEAFF.

This chain links TRBV12-3 or TRBV12-4 with TRBJ1-1; tentative D call: TRBD1 (5 bases). This CDR3 region has 15 residues. V was pared by 5 bases and J by 4 bases, with 17 bases between. The chain's CDR3 is CASSPQEARGTEAFF. The CDR3 DNA reads as TGTGCCAGCAGTCCCCAGGAGGCGAGGGGCACTGAAGCTTTCTTT.

The V gene is TRBV20-1, the J gene TRBJ1-4, with D maybe TRBD1 (5 bases). Trimming took off 0 bases at V and 1 base at J, with 12 bases between the two ends. The V gene's germline CDR1 is DFQATT and CDR2 SNEGSKA (reference sequence). This CDR3 has 16 amino acids. CDR3 sequence: CSARDKLGGTNEKLFF. The CDR3 DNA is TGCAGTGCTAGAGATAAGTTGGGGGGAACTAATGAAAAACTGTTTTTT.

The chain combines TRBV20-1 with TRBJ2-1, with a possible D match to TRBD2 (5 bases). Trimming took off 3 bases at V and 4 bases at J, with 16 bases between the two ends. CDR1 and CDR2 from the germline V gene are DFQATT and SNEGSKA (reference sequence). The CDR3 totals 15 residues. The CDR3, as DNA: TGCAGTGCTAGTCCCCCACTAGGGATATACAATGAGCAGTTCTTC. Encoded protein: CSASPPLGIYNEQFF.

This clonotype was observed many times. Germline is not matched at one junction end, which may reflect a read error. The V call is TRBV5-1, the J call TRBJ1-1; perhaps TRBD1 as D (5 bases). This CDR3 is 13 amino acids long. Germline V lookup: CDR1 SGHRS, CDR2 YFSETQ. CDR3 in amino acids: CASNQGLNTEAFF. CDR3 DNA: TGTGCCAGCAATCAGGGTCTGAACACTGAAGCTTTCTTT.

This clonotype was observed at least ten times. The genes are TRBV12-3 or TRBV12-4 and TRBJ1-4; 10 bases are shared with TRBD1. J lost 7 bases, V lost 2 bases, and 4 bases had no gene match. This CDR3 is 15 amino acids long. The CDR3 sequence is CASSLIGQGGEKLFF. DNA for the CDR3: TGTGCCAGCAGTTTAATAGGACAGGGGGGTGAAAAACTGTTTTTT.

This clonotype has a count of ten or more. The J gene is TRBJ1-5, the V gene TRBV6-5, with D perhaps matching TRBD1 (6 bases). V was shortened by 2 bases and J by 0 bases, with 14 bases between the two germline ends. The CDR3 has 17 residues. Germline V gene lookup returns CDR1 MNHEY and CDR2 SVGAGI. The CDR3 bases are TGTGCCAGCAGTTACGGGACACCAATCCTTAGCAATCAGCCCCAGCATTTT. Translating gives CASSYGTPILSNQPQHF.